These T cell receptor beta chains were read from a single sample in a study of T cell responses to AZD1222 COVID-19 vaccine. Using immunoSEQ multiplex PCR, the repertoire was profiled, and TCRdb retains in-frame clones only, with some absent. This sample has around 88,000 clones, with roughly nine tenths found just once. The sample was peripheral blood, taken on day 0 of AZD1222 vaccination. The receptors were gathered from an adult in good health. The CDR3 runs from the conserved cysteine through the conserved F or W. The D gene is left open where the match is weak. Some rows have no size entry. The others give once, few or many, or a class for an expanded clone.

clone size: .; J gene: TRBJ2-7; D gene: .; V gene: TRBV6-4; CDR3 DNA: TGTGCCAGCAGTGACTCTAGCTTC; CDR3 protein: CASSDSSF
clone size: once; J gene: TRBJ2-7; D gene: TRBD2; V gene: TRBV29-1; CDR3 DNA: TGCAGCATTTCTAGCGGATCCTACGAGCAGTACTTC; CDR3 protein: CSISSGSYEQYF
clone size: .; J gene: TRBJ1-5; D gene: .; V gene: TRBV1; CDR3 DNA: TGCACCAGCAGCCAAAACCCCGGACAGGGGGATCAGCCCCAGCATTTT; CDR3 protein: CTSSQNPGQGDQPQHF
clone size: .; J gene: TRBJ2-3; D gene: TRBD1; V gene: TRBV5-1; CDR3 DNA: TGCGCCAGCAAAACGGGACAGGGTACAGATACGCAGTATTTT; CDR3 protein: CASKTGQGTDTQYF
clone size: .; J gene: TRBJ1-5; D gene: .; V gene: TRBV18; CDR3 DNA: TGTGCCAGCTCACGAGACGGAAATCAGCCCCAGCATTTT; CDR3 protein: CASSRDGNQPQHF
clone size: few; J gene: TRBJ2-2; D gene: TRBD1; V gene: TRBV29-1; CDR3 DNA: TGCAGCGTGGGACAGGCGAACACCGGGGAGCTGTTTTTT; CDR3 protein: CSVGQANTGELFF
clone size: .; J gene: TRBJ2-2; D gene: TRBD2; V gene: TRBV7-6; CDR3 DNA: TGTGCCAGCAGCTTAATCTTAATCCCGGGCTTTAGCGCGGGAGGATTCACCGGGGAGCTGTTTTTT; CDR3 protein: CASSLILIPGFSAGGFTGELFF
clone size: .; J gene: TRBJ2-2; D gene: .; V gene: TRBV10-3; CDR3 DNA: TGTGCCATCAGTGGGATACTAGGGAACACCGGGGAGCTGTTTTTT; CDR3 protein: CAISGILGNTGELFF
clone size: once; J gene: TRBJ2-1; D gene: .; V gene: TRBV5-1; CDR3 DNA: TGCGCCAGCAACCCCAGGGACACGACGAACAATGAGCAGTTCTTC; CDR3 protein: CASNPRDTTNNEQFF
clone size: .; J gene: TRBJ1-5; D gene: .; V gene: TRBV9; CDR3 DNA: TGTGCCAGCAGCGTAGATCAGGGTGATCAGCCCCAGCATTTT; CDR3 protein: CASSVDQGDQPQHF
clone size: .; J gene: TRBJ1-2; D gene: .; V gene: TRBV28; CDR3 DNA: TGTGCCAGCAGTTTATTGGAAGGTGTGGGCTACACCTTC; CDR3 protein: CASSLLEGVGYTF